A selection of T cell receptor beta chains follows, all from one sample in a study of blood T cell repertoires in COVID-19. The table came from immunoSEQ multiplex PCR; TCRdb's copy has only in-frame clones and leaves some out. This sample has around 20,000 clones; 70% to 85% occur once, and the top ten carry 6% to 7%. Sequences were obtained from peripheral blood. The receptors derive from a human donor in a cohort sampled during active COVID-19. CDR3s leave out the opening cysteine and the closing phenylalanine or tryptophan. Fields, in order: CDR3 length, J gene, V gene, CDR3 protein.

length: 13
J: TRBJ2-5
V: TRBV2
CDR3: ASILLGQIAETQY

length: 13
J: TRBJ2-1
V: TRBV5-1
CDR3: ASSPRVAGAAEQF

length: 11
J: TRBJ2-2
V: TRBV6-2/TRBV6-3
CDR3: ASSGTTTGELF

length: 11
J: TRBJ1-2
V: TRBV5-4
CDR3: ASSGRQDYGYT

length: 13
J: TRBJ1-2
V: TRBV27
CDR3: ASSRTGTGHYGYT

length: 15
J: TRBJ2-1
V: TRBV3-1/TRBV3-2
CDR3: ASSQEVSSGRGYEQF

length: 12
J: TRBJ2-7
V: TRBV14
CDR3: ASSQARGPYEQY

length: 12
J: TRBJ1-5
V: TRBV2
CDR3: ASRGLTGNQPQH

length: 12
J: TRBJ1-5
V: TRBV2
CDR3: ASSWTGGNQPQH

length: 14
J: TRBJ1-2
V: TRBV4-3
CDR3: ASSQAYGTGGYGYT

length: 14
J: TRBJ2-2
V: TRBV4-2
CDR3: ASSQSIGGDAGELF

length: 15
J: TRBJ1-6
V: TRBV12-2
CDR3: ASRSPSFSSYNSPLH

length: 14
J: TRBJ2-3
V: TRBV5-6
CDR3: ASSFRRGQYTDTQY

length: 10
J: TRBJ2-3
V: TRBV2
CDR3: ASGQGAGTQY

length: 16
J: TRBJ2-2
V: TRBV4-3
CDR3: ASSQPTLDRVHTGELF

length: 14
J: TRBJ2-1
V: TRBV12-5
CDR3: ASGLAGTSGDNEQF

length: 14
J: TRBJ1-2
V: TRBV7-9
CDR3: ASSFQHLGGNYGYT

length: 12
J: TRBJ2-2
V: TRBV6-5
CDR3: ASSSDRVTGELF

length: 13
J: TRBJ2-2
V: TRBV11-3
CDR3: ASSLRGGNTGELF

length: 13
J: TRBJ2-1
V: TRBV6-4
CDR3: ASSVMRGEGNEQF

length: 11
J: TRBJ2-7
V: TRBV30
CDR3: AWSVGGSYEQY

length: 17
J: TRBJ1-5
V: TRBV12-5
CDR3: ASGLSPGQGGYSNQPQH

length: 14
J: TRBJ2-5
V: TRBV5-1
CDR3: ASSGHRTTPQETQY

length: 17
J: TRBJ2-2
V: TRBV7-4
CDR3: ASSLALFSGRTTTGELF

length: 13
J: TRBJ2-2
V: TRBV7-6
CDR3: ASSPRDRLAGELF

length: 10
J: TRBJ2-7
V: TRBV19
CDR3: ASSIGGGEQY

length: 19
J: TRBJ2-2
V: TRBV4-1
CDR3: ASSHNLNFLLQKSSTGELF

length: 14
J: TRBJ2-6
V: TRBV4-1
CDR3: ASSPREGSGANVLT

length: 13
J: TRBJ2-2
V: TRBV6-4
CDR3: ASSGTSGSTGELF

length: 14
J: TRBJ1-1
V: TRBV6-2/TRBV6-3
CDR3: ASSYQTGAKNTEAF

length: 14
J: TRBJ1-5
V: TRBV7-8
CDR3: ASSIRDINGYQPQH